The T cell receptor beta chain described here comes from a study of CD8 T cells in ankylosing spondylitis. Overall study results and limits: Earlier literature documents some of the motif variants in reactive arthritis synovial fluid and blood. In ankylosing spondylitis blood, a motif of seven or eight highly homologous TCR beta variants appeared characteristic.

CDR1 LGHNA and CDR2 YSLEER come from the germline V gene. Trimming took off 0 bases at V and 8 bases at J, with 8 bases between the two ends. The length of the CDR3 is 13 residues. In the case of this clonotype: Its target is unknown.

TCRdb analysed the 5' RACE reads with MiXCR anew, one entry per CDR3 protein. Of about 220,000 distinct CDR3 sequences in the sample, about 7% were seen once. The source of this sequence is a male donor with ankylosing spondylitis. The sequencing input was blood, either unsorted or a sorted T cell fraction (not recorded which). The rearrangement joins TRBV4-3 to TRBJ2-1; D is unresolved. The CDR3 DNA follows: TGCGCCAGCAGCCAAGATCGGATCGATGAGCAGTTCTTC. Amino acids: CASSQDRIDEQFF.